This T cell receptor (beta chain) was obtained from a study of CD8 T cells in Susac syndrome. V was shortened by 5 bases and J by 5 bases, with 10 bases between the two germline ends. This CDR3 region has 11 residues. Germline assignment: CDR1 DFQATT and CDR2 SNEGSKA (reference sequence). Comment on this clonotype: The target antigen is unknown.

Random hexamers were used to reverse transcribe the RNA input (about 0.5 to 1 ug). In TCRdb, the immunoSEQ multiplex PCR reads were re-called with MiXCR into one record per CDR3 protein. The sample carries about 130,000 distinct CDR3 sequences, 95% recorded once. Study outcomes and limitations: Total CD8+ and CD8+ TEMRA repertoires contained about 15 and five Susac-specific public clones, respectively.

This sequence originates from a human donor with Susac syndrome. Specimen: CD8+ T cells from PBMCs. This sequence joins TRBV20-1 and TRBJ2-7; D possibly corresponds to TRBD1 (7 bases). The CDR3 DNA reads TGCAGTGCTTCCAGGGGGGACGAGCAGTACTTC. Its protein is CSASRGDEQYF.